These 19 T cell receptor beta chains share one sample of origin, sequenced in a study of blood T cell repertoires in COVID-19. Libraries were prepared by immunoSEQ multiplex PCR; TCRdb keeps only in-frame clonotypes and omits some of them. The sample comprises 36,000 or so clones, almost 90% of which are singletons, and 4% to 5% rests with the top ten. The sequenced material came from peripheral blood. Source of these receptors: a woman aged 65 to 85 with active COVID-19.

V and J are TRBV4-3 and TRBJ2-7; 8 nucleotides match TRBD2. This CDR3 comprises 15 residues. Germline CDR1 reads LGHNA; CDR2 reads YSLEER. Trimming removed 1 base from V and 4 bases from J; junction bases left unmatched: 6. The CDR3 is CASSQATGGGYEQYF. The CDR3 DNA reads as TGCGCCAGCAGCCAAGCCACGGGAGGGGGTTACGAGCAGTACTTC.

V is TRBV5-6 and J is TRBJ2-3; 11 bases are a match to TRBD2. Germline V gene data show CDR1 as SGHDT and CDR2 as YYEEEE. The trim removed 4 bases at V and 3 bases at J, leaving 4 bases unmatched. This CDR3 has 15 amino acids. CDR3 residues: CASSRGTSGTDTQYF. As DNA, the CDR3 is TGTGCCAGCAGCAGGGGGACTAGCGGAACAGATACGCAGTATTTT.

V gene TRBV28 combines with J gene TRBJ1-3; 9 nucleotides line up with TRBD1. This CDR3 is 16 amino acids long. Germline CDR1 is MDHEN and CDR2 is SYDVKM. The V segment lost 6 bases and the J segment 4 bases; nucleotides outside the gene matches: 10. CDR3 protein: CASSEPGQGSGNTIYF. The DNA for the CDR3 is TGTGCCAGCAGCGAACCGGGACAGGGATCCGGAAACACCATATATTTT.

This clone appeared once. This chain connects TRBV5-1 to TRBJ2-7; D remains unclear. The CDR3 loop spans 13 amino acids. The germline V gene encodes CDR1 SGHRS and CDR2 YFSETQ. V was pared by 0 bases and J by 3 bases, with 7 bases between. The CDR3 DNA sequence: TGCGCCAGCAGCTTGGGAGGCGGCTACGAGCAGTACTTC. This gives the protein CASSLGGGYEQYF. Looking up the rest from reference TRBV5-1 and TRBJ2-7 gives the full variable domain: KAGVTQTPRYLIKTRGQQVTLSCSPISGHRSVSWYQQTPGQGLQFLFEYFSETQRNKGNFPGRFSGRQFSNSRSEMNVSTLELGDSALYLCASSLGGGYEQYFGPGTRLTVT.

This chain connects TRBV7-6 to TRBJ2-2; TRBD1 aligns across 7 bases. V dropped 8 bases and J dropped 0; count of bases not matched to a gene: 6. This CDR3 spans 15 amino acids. Per germline, CDR1 SGHVS and CDR2 FNYEAQ. CDR3 bases: TGTGCCAGCTCGACAGGGCCATCGAACACCGGGGAGCTGTTTTTT. It codes for CASSTGPSNTGELFF.

This sequence joins TRBV29-1 and TRBJ2-2, with D uncertain. CDR3 size: 14 residues. CDR1 and CDR2 from the germline V gene are SQVTM and ANQGSEA. With 6 bases removed from V and 1 base from J, the gap between germline ends came to 12 bases. The CDR3 DNA sequence: TGCAGCGTCGTAATTCAGATGAACACCGGGGAGCTGTTTTTT. As protein: CSVVIQMNTGELFF.

The gene calls are TRBV18 and TRBJ1-2; tentatively, D is TRBD1 (5 bases). V dropped 2 bases and J dropped 8 bases, with 15 bases sitting between them. This CDR3 spans 14 amino acids. In germline, CDR1 is KGHSH, CDR2 LQKENI. CDR3 loop: CASSPETARGGYTF. The CDR3 nucleotides are TGTGCCAGCTCACCAGAAACCGCCCGGGGGGGCTACACCTTC.

V is TRBV4-1 and J is TRBJ1-4, with TRBD1 matching over 10 bases. In germline, CDR1 is MGHRA, CDR2 YSYEKL. The CDR3 spans 16 residues. Trimming removed 3 bases from V and 3 bases from J; junction bases left unmatched: 4. CDR3 residues: CASSQQTGGSNEKLFF. In DNA form, the CDR3 reads TGCGCCAGCAGCCAGCAGACAGGGGGCTCTAATGAAAAACTGTTTTTT.

This chain links TRBV12-3 or TRBV12-4 with TRBJ1-1; D unresolved. The V end lost 6 bases, the J end lost 0 bases, and 8 bases lay between the germline ends. CDR3 length equals 13 residues. The CDR3 DNA reads TGTGCCAGCAGCCTTAATGTGAACACTGAAGCTTTCTTT. This sequence encodes CASSLNVNTEAFF.

The rearrangement joins TRBV10-3 to TRBJ1-6; D is perhaps TRBD1 (6 bases). From germline, CDR1 is ENHRY and CDR2 SYGVKD. V lost 3 bases and J lost 9, with 15 bases in between. The CDR3 has 15 amino acids. CDR3 sequence reads: CAISDGSRGRSPLHF. The CDR3 DNA follows: TGTGCCATCAGTGATGGTAGCAGGGGTCGTTCACCCCTCCACTTT.

The J gene is TRBJ2-2, the V gene TRBV7-2; no clear D gene. Germline V gives CDR1 SGHTA, CDR2 FQGNSA. The length of the CDR3 is 13 residues. The V gene lost 3 bases and the J gene lost 5 bases, with 7 bases spanning the gap. CDR3: CASSFSSTGELFF. The CDR3 nucleotides are TGTGCCAGCAGCTTCTCCTCTACCGGGGAGCTGTTTTTT.

The chain uses TRBV15 and TRBJ2-4; TRBD1 matches 11 bases. CDR1 and CDR2 (germline): LNHNV, YYDKDF (reference sequence). This CDR3 contains 16 residues. The V and J ends lost 2 bases and 5 bases, in that order; junction bases with no gene match: 5. The CDR3, as DNA: TGTGCCACCAGCAGATGGGGACAGGGGGATCAAAACATTCAGTACTTC. Encoded protein: CATSRWGQGDQNIQYF.

The rearrangement links TRBV28 to TRBJ1-5; D not resolved. Germline CDR1 MDHEN, CDR2 SYDVKM. The CDR3 loop spans 15 amino acids. Trimming left V 4 bases short and J 1 base short, with 11 bases between. The CDR3 loop is CASSSYLESNQPQHF. As DNA, the CDR3 is TGTGCCAGCAGTTCCTACCTGGAGAGCAATCAGCCCCAGCATTTT.

The V and J genes are TRBV3-1 (or the pseudogene TRBV3-2) and TRBJ2-1; D not resolved. Germline CDR1 LGHDT, CDR2 YNNKEL (reference sequence). Between the trimmed V and J ends, which lost 0 bases and 0 bases, there was a span of 12 bases. The CDR3 is 17 residues long. CDR3 sequence reads: CASSQDPTPSSYNEQFF. The DNA for the CDR3 is TGTGCCAGCAGCCAAGACCCTACCCCAAGCTCCTACAATGAGCAGTTCTTC.

The chain combines TRBV29-1 with TRBJ2-3; the match to TRBD2 covers 13 bases. The CDR3 is 16 residues long. CDR1 SQVTM and CDR2 ANQGSEA come from the germline V gene. The V segment lost 7 bases and the J segment 0 bases; nucleotides outside the gene matches: 7. The CDR3 is CSAVGTSGESTDTQYF. The CDR3 DNA reads as TGCAGCGCCGTGGGGACTAGCGGGGAAAGCACAGATACGCAGTATTTT.

This clone turned up a few times. The chain combines TRBV5-4 with TRBJ2-2, with D uncertain. The length of the CDR3 is 13 residues. V shed 2 bases and J shed 3 bases, with 5 bases lying between them. CDR1 and CDR2 (germline): SGHNT, YYREEE (reference sequence). The CDR3 sequence: CASSFQDTGELFF. The CDR3 coding sequence is TGTGCCAGCAGCTTCCAGGACACCGGGGAGCTGTTTTTT.

This clone has a single count. The chain joins TRBV27 to TRBJ2-7; tentatively, D is TRBD2 (6 bases). Germline loops: CDR1 MNHEY, CDR2 SMNVEV (reference sequence). This CDR3 has 13 amino acids. Trimming removed 4 bases from V and 2 bases from J, with 9 bases in between. In nucleotides, the CDR3 is TGTGCCAGCAGTTGGGGGGAAACCTACGAGCAGTACTTC. Protein: CASSWGETYEQYF.

The gene calls are TRBV4-1 and TRBJ1-5, with TRBD1 as a possible D gene (6 bases). The CDR3 has 14 amino acids. V lost 1 base to trimming and J lost 6 bases, with 10 bases between them. CDR1 is MGHRA, CDR2 YSYEKL, per germline. CDR3 nucleotide sequence: TGCGCCAGCAGCCAAGGAGGGGGTGTTCAGCCCCAGCATTTT. It translates to CASSQGGGVQPQHF.

The rearrangement links TRBV19 to TRBJ1-5, with TRBD1 matching 11 bases. CDR3 size: 17 residues. The J segment lost 6 bases and the V segment lost 3 bases, leaving 10 bases of the junction unmatched. Germline CDR1 LNHDA, CDR2 SQIVND (reference sequence). DNA for the CDR3: TGTGCCAGTAGTATTCCTGGACAGGGGGCGGCAGGTCAGCCCCAGCATTTT. It is translated as CASSIPGQGAAGQPQHF.